One sample yielded the 21 T cell receptor beta chains listed below, sequenced in a study of blood T cell repertoires in COVID-19. Measured with immunoSEQ multiplex PCR; TCRdb has only the in-frame clones, and not every one. The repertoire consists of 150,000 to 200,000 clones, with 87% occurring once and the leading ten covering roughly 1.4%. Sequences were obtained from peripheral blood. The receptors originated from a woman in her 50s with acute or convalescent COVID-19.

The chain recombines TRBV10-2 with TRBJ1-4; TRBD1 agrees at 9 bases. Unmatched junction bases numbered 9, after V lost 8 bases and J lost 8 bases. This CDR3 contains 14 residues. Germline CDR1 reads WSHSY; CDR2 reads SAAADI. The CDR3 region is CASLGGTGREKLFF. CDR3 sequence (DNA): TGCGCCAGCCTCGGCGGGACAGGGAGGGAAAAACTGTTTTTT.

The rearrangement links TRBV7-2 to TRBJ2-7; 11 bases align to TRBD2. There are 15 residues in the CDR3. Germline CDR1 and CDR2: SGHTA and FQGNSA. V shed 3 bases and J 6 bases; nucleotides not matched to a gene: 7. CDR3 nucleotides: TGTGCCAGCAGCTTCACTAGCGGGAGAGAACGCGAGCAGTACTTC. Translated: CASSFTSGREREQYF.

This clone has only one observation. The J gene is TRBJ2-5, the V gene TRBV24-1; TRBD2 agrees at 12 bases. Germline V gene lookup returns CDR1 KGHDR and CDR2 SFDVKD. After removal of 4 bases from V and 5 bases from J, the junction contained 7 bases not matched to a gene. The length of the CDR3 is 16 residues. In DNA, the CDR3 is TGTGCCACCAGTGACCCTAGACTAGCGGGGGAGGAGACCCAGTACTTC. Translation: CATSDPRLAGEETQYF.

This chain uses TRBV7-2 with TRBJ1-5, with D uncertain. CDR3 length: 13 residues. Trimming pared 3 bases from V and 9 bases from J, leaving 12 bases between. Germline CDR1 and CDR2: SGHTA and FQGNSA. The chain's CDR3 is CASSLPGRVPQHF. The CDR3 bases are TGTGCCAGCAGCTTGCCGGGGAGAGTGCCCCAGCATTTT.

The DNA for the CDR3 is TGTGCCAGCAGCCTACAGGGAACTAATGAAAAACTGTTTTTT. This codes for CASSLQGTNEKLFF. V is TRBV3-1 (or the pseudogene TRBV3-2) and J is TRBJ1-4; possibly TRBD1 for D (6 bases). The germline gives CDR1 LGHDT, CDR2 YNNKEL (reference sequence). The length of the CDR3 is 14 residues. The V and J ends lost 4 bases and 1 base respectively, with 7 bases between them.

This rearrangement joins TRBV14 to TRBJ2-3; maybe TRBD2 (5 bases). V was cut by 2 bases and J by 0 bases, with 12 bases left in between. CDR3 size: 16 residues. Germline V gives CDR1 SGHDN, CDR2 FVKESK. The DNA for the CDR3 is TGTGCCAGCAGCCAACCTGGACTGTTTAGCACAGATACGCAGTATTTT. Protein product: CASSQPGLFSTDTQYF.

CDR3 in amino acids: CASSALAGGSYEQYF. CDR3 nucleotides: TGTGCCAGCAGCGCCCTAGCGGGAGGCTCCTACGAGCAGTACTTC. The V gene is TRBV6-5, the J gene TRBJ2-7; 11 bases agree with TRBD2. V was pared by 6 bases and J by 0 bases, with 4 bases of the junction left unmatched. From germline, CDR1 is MNHEY and CDR2 SVGAGI. The CDR3 has 15 amino acids.

The chain links TRBV5-6 to TRBJ1-1, with 8 nucleotides matching TRBD1. The CDR3 is 15 residues long. J lost 1 base, V lost 4 bases, and 6 bases had no gene match. From germline, CDR1 is SGHDT and CDR2 YYEEEE. In DNA form, the CDR3 reads TGTGCCAGCAGCGGACAGGGAGGTCGGAACACTGAAGCTTTCTTT. This translates into CASSGQGGRNTEAFF.

This clone came up once. The rearrangement links TRBV9 to TRBJ1-6; D possibly corresponds to TRBD1 (6 bases). V lost 0 bases and J lost 5, with 12 bases in between. CDR3 length: 16 amino acids. In germline, CDR1 is SGDLS, CDR2 YYNGEE. CDR3 protein: CASSVAPQGDNSPLHF. In DNA, the CDR3 is TGTGCCAGCAGCGTAGCACCACAGGGCGATAATTCACCCCTCCACTTT.

The rearrangement links TRBV6-2 or TRBV6-3 to TRBJ2-7; 9 nucleotides line up with TRBD2. The trim removed 6 bases at V and 3 bases at J, leaving 15 bases unmatched. This CDR3 is built from 17 residues. Germline values: CDR1 MNHEY, CDR2 SVGEGT. This CDR3 reads CASSYGSLAGKIYEQYF. The CDR3 DNA reads as TGTGCCAGCAGCTATGGGTCACTAGCGGGTAAAATCTACGAGCAGTACTTC.

This chain connects TRBV9 to TRBJ1-1; possible D gene TRBD1, 5 bases. V lost 4 bases, J lost 3 bases, and 19 bases lay in between. Per the germline V gene, CDR1 is SGDLS and CDR2 is YYNGEE. This CDR3 is built from 16 residues. This CDR3 reads CASSSREGPRDTEAFF. The CDR3 DNA sequence: TGTGCCAGCAGCTCCCGGGAGGGGCCCCGCGACACTGAAGCTTTCTTT.

The chain carries TRBV19 and TRBJ2-1; 7 positions match TRBD2. The CDR3 sequence is 15 residues long. J lost 0 bases, V lost 7 bases, and 6 bases had no gene match. CDR1 LNHDA and CDR2 SQIVND come from the germline V gene (reference sequence). The CDR3 bases are TGTGCCAGTAAATGGCGGGAGAGCTCCTACAATGAGCAGTTCTTC. Amino acid sequence: CASKWRESSYNEQFF.

For the CDR3, the DNA is TGTGCCAGCAGCGTAGTTAACTATGAGCAGTTCTTC. This translates into CASSVVNYEQFF. The genes are TRBV9 and TRBJ2-1; no reliable D call. Trimming took 0 bases from V and 8 from J, leaving 6 bases between them. Germline values: CDR1 SGDLS, CDR2 YYNGEE. The CDR3 loop spans 12 amino acids.

This clone has more than one count but fewer than ten. The rearrangement joins TRBV4-3 to TRBJ1-6, with TRBD1 as a possible D gene (5 bases). This CDR3 is 16 amino acids long. The V end was cut by 0 bases, the J end by 8 bases, with 14 bases between. The germline V gene has CDR1 LGHNA and CDR2 YSLEER. The CDR3, as DNA: TGCGCCAGCAGCCAAGATTTGGGGGGATGGGATTCACCCCTCCACTTT. It specifies CASSQDLGGWDSPLHF.

This chain uses TRBV24-1 with TRBJ2-7; 8 positions agree with TRBD1. This CDR3 comprises 17 residues. Germline loops: CDR1 KGHDR, CDR2 SFDVKD. V lost 12 bases to trimming and J lost 7 bases; unmatched junction nucleotides: 25. The CDR3 sequence is CAQHPRGPLSAVWEQYF. The CDR3 DNA follows: TGTGCCCAGCACCCCAGGGGGCCTCTTAGTGCCGTCTGGGAGCAGTACTTC.

This chain joins TRBV19 and TRBJ2-7, with 7 bases aligning to TRBD1. The CDR3 totals 14 residues. V gave up 6 bases and J gave up 3 bases; unmatched junction bases: 8. Germline-derived CDR1 and CDR2 are LNHDA and SQIVND (reference sequence). The DNA for the CDR3 is TGTGCCAGTAGCCGACAGGGAGAAGGCTACGAGCAGTACTTC. Residues: CASSRQGEGYEQYF.

This chain links TRBV5-8 with TRBJ2-7, with D perhaps matching TRBD2 (6 bases). There are 13 residues in the CDR3. Trimming left V 4 bases short and J 2 bases short, with 10 bases between. Germline values: CDR1 SGHTS, CDR2 YDEGEE. CDR3 protein: CASSLDYTYEQYF. CDR3 coding DNA: TGTGCCAGCAGCCTGGACTATACCTACGAGCAGTACTTC.

This chain uses TRBV4-1 with TRBJ2-7; maybe TRBD1 (5 bases). With 1 base removed from V and 3 bases from J, the gap between germline ends came to 13 bases. Per the germline V gene, CDR1 is MGHRA and CDR2 is YSYEKL. The CDR3 sequence is 15 residues long. In DNA, the CDR3 is TGCGCCAGCAGCCAAGTCGACAGCCTCCACTACGAGCAGTACTTC. Protein sequence: CASSQVDSLHYEQYF.

CDR3 in DNA: TGTGCCAGCAGTCCACTAGCGGGGAGGATTGGTGAGCAGTTCTTC. As protein: CASSPLAGRIGEQFF. This chain joins TRBV6-5 and TRBJ2-1; TRBD2 agrees at 10 bases. V trimming: 5 bases; J trimming: 9 bases; junction bases outside the gene matches: 10. Looked up from germline, CDR1 is MNHEY and CDR2 is SVGAGI. This CDR3 region has 15 residues.

This rearrangement joins TRBV7-9 to TRBJ2-5, with 13 bases aligning to TRBD2. This CDR3 spans 14 amino acids. V gave up 9 bases and J gave up 5 bases; unmatched junction bases: 6. Germline values: CDR1 SEHNR, CDR2 FQNEAQ (reference sequence). Here the CDR3 reads CASSGLAGVETQYF. CDR3 sequence (DNA): TGTGCCAGTTCCGGACTAGCGGGGGTGGAGACCCAGTACTTC.

This chain connects TRBV6-1 to TRBJ1-2; D gene ambiguous. The CDR3 loop spans 12 amino acids. The germline V gene encodes CDR1 MNHNS and CDR2 SASEGT. Between the trimmed V and J ends, which lost 6 bases and 7 bases, there was a span of 12 bases. The CDR3 DNA sequence: TGTGCCAGCAGCCCGGCGGGGTTTGGCTACACCTTC. It is translated as CASSPAGFGYTF.